Given below is one TCR beta chain in context. No antigen is known for it. These data originate in a study of T cell repertoires and HLA-DP antigens. At the level of the study: Pre-culture CD4+ samples used about 1.1 ug DNA versus roughly 200 ng for CD137+CD4+ sorts.

Primers targeted 54 TRBV and 13 TRBJ segments. Using immunoSEQ multiplex PCR, the repertoire was profiled, and TCRdb retains in-frame clones only, with some absent. The sample records about 89,000 clones, more than 75% being singletons. The CDR3 consists of 15 residues. The V and J ends lost 5 bases and 5 bases, in that order; junction bases with no gene match: 8. The germline V gene encodes CDR1 KGHSH and CDR2 LQKENI. The chain employs TRBV18 and TRBJ1-5; 8 positions agree with TRBD1. The sample consisted of CD4+ T cells from PBMCs. This sequence originates from a man aged 50-60 years in good health and CMV-seronegative. The CDR3 nucleotides read TGTGCCAGCTCAATTGGGACAGGCCCTCATCAGCCCCAGCATTTT. Amino acid sequence: CASSIGTGPHQPQHF.